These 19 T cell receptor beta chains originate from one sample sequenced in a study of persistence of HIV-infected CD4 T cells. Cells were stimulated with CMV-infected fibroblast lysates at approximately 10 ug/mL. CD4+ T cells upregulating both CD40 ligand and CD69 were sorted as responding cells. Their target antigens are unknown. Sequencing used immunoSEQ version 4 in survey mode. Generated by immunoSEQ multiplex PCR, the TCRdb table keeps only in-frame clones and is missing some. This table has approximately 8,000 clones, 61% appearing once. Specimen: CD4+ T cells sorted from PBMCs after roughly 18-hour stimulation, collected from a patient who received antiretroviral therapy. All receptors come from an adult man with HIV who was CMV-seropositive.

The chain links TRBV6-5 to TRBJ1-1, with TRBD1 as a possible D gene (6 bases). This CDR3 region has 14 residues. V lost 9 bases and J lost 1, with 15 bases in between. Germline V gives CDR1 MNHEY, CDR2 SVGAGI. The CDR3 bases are TGTGCCAGTAGACCGGGACAAACGAACACTGAAGCTTTCTTT. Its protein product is CASRPGQTNTEAFF.

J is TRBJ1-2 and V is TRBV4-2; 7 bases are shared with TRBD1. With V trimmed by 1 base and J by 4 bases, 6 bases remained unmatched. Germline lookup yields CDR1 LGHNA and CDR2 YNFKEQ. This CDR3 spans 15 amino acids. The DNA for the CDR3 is TGTGCCAGCAGCCAAGGGGGAGGGGGCTTCTATGGCTACACCTTC. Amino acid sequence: CASSQGGGGFYGYTF.

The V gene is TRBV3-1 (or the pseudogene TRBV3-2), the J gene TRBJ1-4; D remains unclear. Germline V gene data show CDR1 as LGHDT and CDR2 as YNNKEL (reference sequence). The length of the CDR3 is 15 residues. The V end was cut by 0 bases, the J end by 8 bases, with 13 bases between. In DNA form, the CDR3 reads TGTGCCAGCAGCCAAGAAAGCCTTTGGAGGGAAAAACTGTTTTTT. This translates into CASSQESLWREKLFF.

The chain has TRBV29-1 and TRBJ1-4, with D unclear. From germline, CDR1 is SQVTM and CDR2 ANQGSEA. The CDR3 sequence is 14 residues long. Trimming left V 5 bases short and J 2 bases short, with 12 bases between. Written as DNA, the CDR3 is TGCAGCGTTTCCCCAATAGGCACTAATGAAAAACTGTTTTTT. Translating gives CSVSPIGTNEKLFF.

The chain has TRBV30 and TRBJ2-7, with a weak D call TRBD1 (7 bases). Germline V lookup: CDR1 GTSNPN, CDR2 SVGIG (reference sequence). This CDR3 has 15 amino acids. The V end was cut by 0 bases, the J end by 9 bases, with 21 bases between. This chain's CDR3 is CAWSVSGGGGRVQYF. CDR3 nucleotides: TGTGCCTGGAGTGTATCCGGCGGAGGGGGCAGGGTGCAGTACTTC.

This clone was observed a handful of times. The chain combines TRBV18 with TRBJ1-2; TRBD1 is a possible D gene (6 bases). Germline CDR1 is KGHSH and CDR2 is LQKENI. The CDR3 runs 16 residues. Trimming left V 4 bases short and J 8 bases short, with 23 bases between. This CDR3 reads CASSRKESTGTNGYTF. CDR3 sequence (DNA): TGTGCCAGCTCACGAAAAGAATCAACCGGGACAAACGGCTACACCTTC.

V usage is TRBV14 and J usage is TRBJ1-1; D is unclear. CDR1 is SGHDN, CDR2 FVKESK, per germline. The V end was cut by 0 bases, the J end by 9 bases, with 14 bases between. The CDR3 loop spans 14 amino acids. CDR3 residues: CASSQELEGGKAFF. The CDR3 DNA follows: TGTGCCAGCAGCCAAGAATTGGAGGGCGGTAAAGCTTTCTTT.

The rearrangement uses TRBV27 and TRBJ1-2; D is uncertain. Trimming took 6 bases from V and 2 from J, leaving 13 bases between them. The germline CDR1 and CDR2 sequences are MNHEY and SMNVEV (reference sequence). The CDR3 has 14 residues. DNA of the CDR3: TGTGCCAGCAGGAGAAAGCTTGAGAACTATGGCTACACCTTC. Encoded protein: CASRRKLENYGYTF.

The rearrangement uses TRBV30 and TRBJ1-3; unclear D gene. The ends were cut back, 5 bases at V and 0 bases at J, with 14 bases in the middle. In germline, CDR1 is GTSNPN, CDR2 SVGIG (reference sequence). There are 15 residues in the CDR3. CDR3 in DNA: TGTGCCTGGGGCGACGGAACTATCTCTGGAAACACCATATATTTT. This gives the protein CAWGDGTISGNTIYF.

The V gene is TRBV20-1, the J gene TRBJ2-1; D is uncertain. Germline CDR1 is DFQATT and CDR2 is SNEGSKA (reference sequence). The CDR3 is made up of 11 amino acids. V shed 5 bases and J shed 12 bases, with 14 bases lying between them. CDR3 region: CSAGPGVTQFF. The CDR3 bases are TGCAGTGCTGGCCCGGGCGTAACGCAGTTCTTC.

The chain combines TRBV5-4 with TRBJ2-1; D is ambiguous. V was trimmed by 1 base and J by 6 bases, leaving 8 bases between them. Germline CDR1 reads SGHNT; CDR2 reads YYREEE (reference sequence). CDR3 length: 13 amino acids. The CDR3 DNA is TGTGCCAGCAGCTTGAGACCGAGCAATGAGCAGTTCTTC. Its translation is CASSLRPSNEQFF.

CDR3 amino acids: CASSLGGRSTDTQYF. In nucleotides, the CDR3 is TGTGCCAGCAGCTTAGGGGGCCGCAGCACAGATACGCAGTATTTT. J is TRBJ2-3 and V is TRBV5-4; 7 bases line up with TRBD1. This CDR3 has 15 residues. Germline V CDR1 and CDR2: SGHNT, YYREEE (reference sequence). V was clipped by 2 bases and J by 0 bases; unmatched bases: 3.

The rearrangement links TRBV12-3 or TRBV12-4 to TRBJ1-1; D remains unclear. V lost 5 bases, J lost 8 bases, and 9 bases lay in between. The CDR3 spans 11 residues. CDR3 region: CASSPVAEAFF. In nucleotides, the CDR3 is TGTGCCAGCAGTCCCGTGGCAGAAGCTTTCTTT.

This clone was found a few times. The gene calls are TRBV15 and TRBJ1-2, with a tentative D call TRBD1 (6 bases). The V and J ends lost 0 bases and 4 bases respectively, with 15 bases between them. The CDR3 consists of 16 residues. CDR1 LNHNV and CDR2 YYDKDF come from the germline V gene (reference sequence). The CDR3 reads CATSRDTSGGGYGYTF. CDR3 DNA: TGTGCCACCAGCAGAGATACTTCGGGGGGCGGCTATGGCTACACCTTC.

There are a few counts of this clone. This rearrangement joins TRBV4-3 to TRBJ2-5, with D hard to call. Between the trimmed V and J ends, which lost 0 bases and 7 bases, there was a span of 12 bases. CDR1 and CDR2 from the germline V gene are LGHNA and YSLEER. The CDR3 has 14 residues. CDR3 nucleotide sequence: TGCGCCAGCAGCCAAGACGTCCCCGCCGGGACCCAGTACTTC. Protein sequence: CASSQDVPAGTQYF.

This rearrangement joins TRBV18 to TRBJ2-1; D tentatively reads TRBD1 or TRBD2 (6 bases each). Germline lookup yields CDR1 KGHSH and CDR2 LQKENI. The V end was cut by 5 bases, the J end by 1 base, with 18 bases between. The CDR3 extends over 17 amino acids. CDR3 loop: CASSAEVGGRSYNEQFF. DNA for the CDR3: TGTGCCAGCTCAGCAGAAGTCGGGGGCAGGTCCTACAATGAGCAGTTCTTC.

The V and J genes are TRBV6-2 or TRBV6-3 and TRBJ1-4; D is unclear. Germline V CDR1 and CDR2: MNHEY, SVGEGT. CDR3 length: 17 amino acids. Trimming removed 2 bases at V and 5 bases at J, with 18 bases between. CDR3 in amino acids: CASSYRSTGTGNEKLFF. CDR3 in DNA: TGTGCCAGCAGTTACCGCTCCACTGGAACTGGGAATGAAAAACTGTTTTTT.

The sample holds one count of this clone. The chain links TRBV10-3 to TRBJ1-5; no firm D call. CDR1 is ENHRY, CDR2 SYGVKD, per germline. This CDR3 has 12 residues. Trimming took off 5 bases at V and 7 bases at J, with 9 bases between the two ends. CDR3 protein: CAISSPLQPQHF. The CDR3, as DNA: TGTGCCATCAGTTCTCCCCTCCAGCCCCAGCATTTT.

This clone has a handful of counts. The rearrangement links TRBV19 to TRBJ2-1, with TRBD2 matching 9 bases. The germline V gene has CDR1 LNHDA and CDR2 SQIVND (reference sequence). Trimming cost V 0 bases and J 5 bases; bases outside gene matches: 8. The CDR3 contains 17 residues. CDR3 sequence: CASSIDVSSGTNNEQFF. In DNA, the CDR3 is TGTGCCAGTAGTATAGACGTCTCTAGCGGGACGAACAATGAGCAGTTCTTC.